One sample yielded the 20 T cell receptor beta chains listed below, sequenced in a study of cytotoxic CD8 clonotypes in ibrutinib-treated CLL. TCRdb's table, derived via immunoSEQ multiplex PCR, lists solely in-frame clones and lacks some. The sample lists more than 140,000 clones; 77% were seen once. This sample comprised PBMCs, obtained after 12 months of ibrutinib treatment. These receptors came from a human donor with chronic lymphocytic leukemia.

This chain connects TRBV5-5 to TRBJ1-1; D gene unclear. CDR1 is SGHKS, CDR2 YYEKEE, per germline (reference sequence). CDR3 length: 13 residues. The germline V and J ends were trimmed by 1 base and 2 bases, with 6 bases remaining between them. This CDR3 is CASSLPANTEAFF. CDR3 bases: TGTGCCAGCAGCTTGCCGGCCAACACTGAAGCTTTCTTT.

The CDR3 here is CASSQMTGGYNSPLHF. The CDR3, as DNA: TGCGCCAGCAGCCAAATGACAGGTGGCTATAATTCACCCCTCCACTTT. J is TRBJ1-6 and V is TRBV4-1; D perhaps matches TRBD1 (6 bases). The CDR3 runs 16 residues. Germline-derived CDR1 and CDR2 are MGHRA and YSYEKL. Between the trimmed V and J ends, which lost 2 bases and 3 bases, there was a span of 11 bases.

The chain links TRBV6-1 to TRBJ2-2, with D unresolved. This CDR3 has 16 amino acids. Per germline, CDR1 MNHNS and CDR2 SASEGT. Trimming took 2 bases from V and 1 from J, leaving 11 bases between them. DNA for the CDR3: TGTGCCAGCAGTGAACGTAGGGTAGAGAACACCGGGGAGCTGTTTTTT. It is translated as CASSERRVENTGELFF.

The chain joins TRBV7-9 to TRBJ2-3; TRBD1 is a possible D gene (7 bases). Trimming left V 10 bases short and J 1 base short, with 27 bases between. The V gene's germline CDR1 is SEHNR and CDR2 FQNEAQ (reference sequence). The CDR3 is made up of 18 amino acids. The CDR3 reads CATGGGTADTGGTDTQYF. The CDR3 bases are TGTGCCACAGGGGGTGGGACAGCGGACACGGGGGGCACAGATACGCAGTATTTT. Complete variable domain (other parts from reference TRBV7-9 and TRBJ2-3): DTGVSQNPRHKITKRGQNVTFRCDPISEHNRLYWYRQTLGQGPEFLTYFQNEAQLEKSRLLSDRFSAERPKGSFSTLEIQRTEQGDSAMYLCATGGGTADTGGTDTQYFGPGTRLTVL.

The chain couples TRBV29-1 to TRBJ2-7; D possibly corresponds to TRBD1 (5 bases). Deletions cut 7 bases from V and 4 bases from J, with 23 bases between. CDR3 size: 15 residues. Germline CDR1 SQVTM, CDR2 ANQGSEA. CDR3 bases: TGCAGCGGGCTCCGGCAGGGTCTATTGGGGTACGAGCAGTACTTC. This translates into CSGLRQGLLGYEQYF.

The chain joins TRBV11-2 to TRBJ1-1, with 8 bases lining up with TRBD1. Germline V lookup: CDR1 SGHAT, CDR2 FQNNGV. The CDR3 has 14 residues. The J segment lost 6 bases and the V segment lost 2 bases, leaving 5 bases of the junction unmatched. The CDR3 sequence is CASSLQGAYSEAFF. In DNA form, the CDR3 reads TGTGCCAGCAGCTTACAGGGGGCTTACTCTGAAGCTTTCTTT.

The chain is built from TRBV7-6 and TRBJ2-5; D perhaps matches TRBD2 (6 bases). The J call may not be correct, given that the DNA end is closer to TRBJ2-7. The length of the CDR3 is 15 residues. CDR1 and CDR2 (germline): SGHVS, FNYEAQ. The CDR3 DNA sequence: TGTGCCAGCAGTTACGAGAGGGCAGGAGGGTACGAGCAGTACTTC. It codes for CASSYERAGGYEQYF.

V gene TRBV5-8 combines with J gene TRBJ2-2, with D possibly TRBD1 on 5 matching bases. Germline values: CDR1 SGHTS, CDR2 YDEGEE. The CDR3 totals 14 residues. The germline V and J ends were trimmed by 4 bases and 3 bases, with 10 bases remaining between them. CDR3 residues: CASSAQGYTGELFF. The CDR3 DNA sequence: TGTGCCAGCAGCGCTCAGGGTTACACCGGGGAGCTGTTTTTT.

The chain has TRBV7-2 and TRBJ2-7, with TRBD2 as a possible D gene (6 bases). The germline V gene has CDR1 SGHTA and CDR2 FQGNSA. The CDR3 spans 15 residues. Trimming removed 4 bases at V and 3 bases at J, with 16 bases between. The CDR3 coding sequence is TGTGCCAGCAGCTCCCCCCCGGGAGAGGGCTACGAGCAGTACTTC. Its translation is CASSSPPGEGYEQYF. The whole variable domain, remainder taken from reference TRBV7-2 and TRBJ2-7, is GAGVSQSPSNKVTEKGKDVELRCDPISGHTALYWYRQSLGQGLEFLIYFQGNSAPDKSGLPSDRFSAERTGGSVSTLTIQRTQQEDSAVYLCASSSPPGEGYEQYFGPGTRLTVT.

The genes are TRBV7-2 and TRBJ1-2; 11 nucleotides align to TRBD1. Germline V CDR1 and CDR2: SGHTA, FQGNSA. V dropped 3 bases and J dropped 3; count of bases not matched to a gene: 9. The length of the CDR3 is 17 residues. CDR3 region: CASSLLGTGGGDYGYTF. The CDR3 coding sequence is TGTGCCAGCAGCTTGCTTGGGACAGGGGGAGGGGACTATGGCTACACCTTC.

This chain connects TRBV10-2 to TRBJ1-2; a possible D gene is TRBD1 (5 bases). The germline V gene encodes CDR1 WSHSY and CDR2 SAAADI. V lost 6 bases, J lost 0 bases, and 17 bases lay in between. This CDR3 comprises 16 residues. DNA of the CDR3: TGCGCCAGCAGACTTGGGGGGTTGGCAGCTAACTATGGCTACACCTTC. This sequence encodes CASRLGGLAANYGYTF.

In its sample, this clone was seen once. The sample carries other DNA sequences with the same CDR3. The chain links TRBV19 to TRBJ2-7, with unresolved D. CDR1 LNHDA and CDR2 SQIVND come from the germline V gene (reference sequence). The CDR3 totals 13 residues. The V end lost 1 base, the J end lost 3 bases, and 7 bases lay between the germline ends. CDR3 amino acids: CASSIAADYEQYF. The CDR3 DNA reads as TGTGCCAGTAGTATAGCTGCAGACTACGAGCAGTACTTC.

In its sample, this clone was seen a few times. The chain links TRBV5-5 to TRBJ1-1, with D uncertain. With 0 bases removed from V and 1 base from J, the gap between germline ends came to 10 bases. Germline values: CDR1 SGHKS, CDR2 YYEKEE (reference sequence). The length of the CDR3 is 15 residues. The CDR3 DNA reads TGTGCCAGCAGCTTGGTGCTCACGGGGAACACTGAAGCTTTCTTT. Amino acids: CASSLVLTGNTEAFF.

A single count supports this clone. The CDR3: CASSLASGTYEQYF. The CDR3 DNA sequence: TGTGCCAGCAGCTTGGCTAGCGGAACCTACGAGCAGTACTTC. The J gene is TRBJ2-7, the V gene TRBV7-9; 7 bases map to TRBD2. The CDR3 covers 14 residues. Looked up from germline, CDR1 is SEHNR and CDR2 is FQNEAQ (reference sequence). After removal of 3 bases from V and 2 bases from J, the junction contained 4 bases not matched to a gene.

This clone was detected a few times. The chain joins TRBV7-6 to TRBJ2-7, with D unclear. Trimming left V 4 bases short and J 2 bases short, with 6 bases between. From germline, CDR1 is SGHVS and CDR2 FNYEAQ. The CDR3 is 12 residues long. CDR3 coding DNA: TGTGCCAGCAGCTCGACGCCCTACGAGCAGTACTTC. This sequence encodes CASSSTPYEQYF.

The V and J genes are TRBV20-1 and TRBJ1-1, with D perhaps TRBD1 (6 bases). CDR3 length: 9 amino acids. Trimming removed 7 bases at V and 11 bases at J, with 11 bases between. Germline V gene lookup returns CDR1 DFQATT and CDR2 SNEGSKA (reference sequence). CDR3 in DNA: TGCAGTGTCCCCAGGGGTGCTTTCTTT. It translates to CSVPRGAFF.

This sequence joins TRBV28 and TRBJ2-2; no clear D. Germline CDR1 is MDHEN and CDR2 is SYDVKM. CDR3 length equals 13 residues. V lost 7 bases and J lost 2, with 8 bases in between. CDR3 sequence (DNA): TGTGCCAGCACAGATTCCAACACCGGGGAGCTGTTTTTT. Amino acid sequence: CASTDSNTGELFF.

The rearrangement joins TRBV21-1 to TRBJ1-1; TRBD1, as called in the table, went unchecked against the DNA. TRBV21-1 is tagged as a pseudogene. The CDR3 is 15 amino acids. CDR3 region: CASSHTFCRNTEAFF. Written as DNA, the CDR3 is TGTGCCAGCAGCCACACCTTCTGCCGGAACACTGAAGCTTTCTTT.

V gene TRBV4-3 combines with J gene TRBJ2-1, with 9 bases identical to TRBD2. J was trimmed by 7 bases and V by 0 bases; bases with no gene match: 7. The CDR3 consists of 16 residues. CDR1 and CDR2 (germline): LGHNA, YSLEER. The CDR3: CASSQDQAGGWNEQFF. CDR3 nucleotide sequence: TGCGCCAGCAGCCAAGATCAAGCGGGGGGTTGGAATGAGCAGTTCTTC.

The CDR3: CAWITRQGPYEQYF. The DNA for the CDR3 is TGTGCCTGGATCACGCGACAGGGACCCTACGAGCAGTACTTC. V gene TRBV30 combines with J gene TRBJ2-7; the match to TRBD1 covers 7 bases. This CDR3 region has 14 residues. Trimming removed 4 bases from V and 2 bases from J; junction bases left unmatched: 8. The V gene's germline CDR1 is GTSNPN and CDR2 SVGIG (reference sequence).